One and the same sample provided the 2 T cell receptor beta chains below, sequenced in a study of brain metastases from non-small cell lung cancer. TCRdb keeps only in-frame clones here, not all; method: immunoSEQ multiplex PCR. The sample has several thousand clones, around 80% seen once. Material: tissue from a brain metastasis. These receptors were collected from a donor at least 40 years old with non-small cell lung cancer.

In this sample, this clone turned up once. The same CDR3 also results from other DNA sequences found in this sample. V usage is TRBV12-3 or TRBV12-4 and J usage is TRBJ2-2; D unclear. The V end was cut by 1 base, the J end by 4 bases, with 1 base between. CDR3 length equals 12 residues. The CDR3 loop is CASSLGTGELFF. In DNA, the CDR3 is TGTGCCAGCAGTTTAGGCACCGGGGAGCTGTTTTTT.

The chain uses TRBV3-1 (or the pseudogene TRBV3-2) and TRBJ2-3; 9 bases are a match to TRBD2. V dropped 3 bases and J dropped 0; count of bases not matched to a gene: 7. CDR3 length equals 17 residues. Germline CDR1 and CDR2: LGHDT and YNNKEL (reference sequence). The CDR3 nucleotides are TGTGCCAGCAGCCAGGGCGGGGGGGCTTACAGCACAGATACGCAGTATTTT. Translation: CASSQGGGAYSTDTQYF.